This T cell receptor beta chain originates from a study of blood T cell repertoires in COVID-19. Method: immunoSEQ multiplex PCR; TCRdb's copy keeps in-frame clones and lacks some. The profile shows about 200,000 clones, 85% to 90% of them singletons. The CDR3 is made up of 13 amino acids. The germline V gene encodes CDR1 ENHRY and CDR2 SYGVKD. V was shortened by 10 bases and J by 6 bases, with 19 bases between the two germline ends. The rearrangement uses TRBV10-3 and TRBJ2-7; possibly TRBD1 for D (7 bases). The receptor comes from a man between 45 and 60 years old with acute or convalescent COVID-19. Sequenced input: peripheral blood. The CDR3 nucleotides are TGTGCCACTGGAGGACAGGCGGGGAGCGAGCAGTACTTC. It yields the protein CATGGQAGSEQYF.